One sample yielded the 5 T cell receptor beta chains listed below, sequenced in a study of T cells in tuberculosis. The method was immunoSEQ multiplex PCR; TCRdb's version includes in-frame clones alone and lacks a portion of them. Among about 49,000 clones listed, about 95% were seen once. Time point given: new active TB diagnosis, blood taken before or within 7 days of starting treatment. Sequenced material: PBMCs, taken at tuberculosis diagnosis. The source is an adult with tuberculosis.

This chain joins TRBV29-1 and TRBJ1-1; the D is unclear. The V end was cut by 3 bases, the J end by 2 bases, with 7 bases between. Germline lookup yields CDR1 SQVTM and CDR2 ANQGSEA. The CDR3 runs 12 residues. As DNA, the CDR3 is TGCAGCGTTGAGGAGGCTAACACTGAAGCTTTCTTT. Protein product: CSVEEANTEAFF.

The rearrangement uses TRBV2 and TRBJ2-7; the D gene is possibly TRBD1 (6 bases). The ends were cut back, 5 bases at V and 4 bases at J, with 9 bases in the middle. The CDR3 has 12 residues. The germline CDR1 and CDR2 sequences are SNHLY and FYNNEI. The CDR3 DNA reads as TGTGCCAGCAGTAACAGGGAGTACGAGCAGTACTTC. Protein product: CASSNREYEQYF.

The V and J genes are TRBV11-3 and TRBJ1-6; D may be TRBD1 (5 bases). The length of the CDR3 is 17 residues. The germline V gene encodes CDR1 SGHNT and CDR2 YENEEA. The V end lost 4 bases, the J end lost 8 bases, and 21 bases lay between the germline ends. The CDR3 loop is CASSCHQGGARHSPLHF. For the CDR3, the DNA is TGTGCCAGCAGCTGCCATCAAGGTGGGGCAAGACATTCACCCCTCCACTTT.

The chain links TRBV29-1 to TRBJ2-2; no clear D. The CDR3 loop spans 15 amino acids. Between the trimmed V and J ends, which lost 6 bases and 0 bases, there was a span of 14 bases. Germline V gene lookup returns CDR1 SQVTM and CDR2 ANQGSEA. The CDR3 DNA sequence: TGCAGCGTGTGCCAGGCCAAACCGAACACCGGGGAGCTGTTTTTT. Translating it yields CSVCQAKPNTGELFF.

The gene calls are TRBV7-9 and TRBJ2-2; unclear D gene. The CDR3 spans 16 residues. Per the germline V gene, CDR1 is SEHNR and CDR2 is FQNEAQ (reference sequence). V gave up 7 bases and J gave up 1 base, with 16 bases separating them. The CDR3 region has the DNA TGTGCCAGCAACCACCCCGGCGGTAGGAACACCGGGGAGCTGTTTTTT. It codes for CASNHPGGRNTGELFF.